Described below is a single TCR beta chain sequence and its context. CDR3 length equals 18 residues. The germline gives CDR1 LGHNA, CDR2 YNFKEQ. J gave up 8 bases and V 0 bases, and 13 bases lay outside the gene matches. The data were obtained in a study of T-cell reconstitution after alpha-beta-depleted transplantation in children. Unique molecular identifiers were used to barcode this TCRbeta library. TCRdb re-called the PCR reads through MiXCR, storing one row per CDR3 protein. Of 420,000 or so distinct CDR3 sequences detected, 11% appear once; the ten largest clones hold about 5%. The genes are TRBV4-2 and TRBJ1-4; 9 nucleotides align to TRBD1. The TCR sequence derives from a human donor who donated a stem cell graft to a child with acute myeloid leukemia. The specimen was PBMCs from the stem cell graft donor, collected from the stem cell graft. In DNA form, the CDR3 reads TGTGCCAGCAGCCAAGATAAAGGACAGGGGCTCCGAAAGGAAAAACTGTTTTTT. Its protein is CASSQDKGQGLRKEKLFF.